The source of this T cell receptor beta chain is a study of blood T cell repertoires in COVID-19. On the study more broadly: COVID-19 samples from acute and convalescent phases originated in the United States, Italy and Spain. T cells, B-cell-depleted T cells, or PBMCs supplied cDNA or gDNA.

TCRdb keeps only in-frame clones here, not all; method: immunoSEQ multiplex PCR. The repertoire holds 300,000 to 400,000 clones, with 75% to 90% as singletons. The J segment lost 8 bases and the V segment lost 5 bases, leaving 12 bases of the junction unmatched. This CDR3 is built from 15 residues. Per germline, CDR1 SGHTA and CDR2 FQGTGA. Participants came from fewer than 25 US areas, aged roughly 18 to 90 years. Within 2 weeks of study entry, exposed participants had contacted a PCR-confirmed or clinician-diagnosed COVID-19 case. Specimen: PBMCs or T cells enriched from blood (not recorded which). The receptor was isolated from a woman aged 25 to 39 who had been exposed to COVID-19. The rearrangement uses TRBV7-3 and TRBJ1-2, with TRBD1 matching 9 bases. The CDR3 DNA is TGTGCCAGCAGCCGGGGACAGGGCCCGTCCTGGGGCTACACCTTC. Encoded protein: CASSRGQGPSWGYTF.